This TCR beta chain was documented in a study of T cells in Graves' hyperthyroidism and ophthalmopathy. Overall study findings and caveats: Ophthalmopathy was identified by the model a median approximately six months ahead of onset.

The investigators amplified TCR beta CDR3 regions from RNA transcripts. The HTBI primer set was used in a first-round RT-PCR of the TCR CDR3. In TCRdb, the multiplex PCR reads were re-called with MiXCR into one record per CDR3 protein. The sample has hundreds of thousands of distinct CDR3 sequences, 38% seen once; the top ten hold 8% to 9%. Hyperthyroidism had been newly diagnosed in patients aged 18 to 65, and its duration was under 2 months. Every diagnosis used clinical symptoms, serum thyroxine and TRAb, thyroid ultrasound and orbital computed tomography. Details on this clonotype: Its target is not known. The junction does not match germline at one end; this may be a read error.

The germline gives CDR1 SQVTM, CDR2 ANQGSEA. The CDR3 length is 16 residues. What was sequenced was blood. This TCR came from a man aged 18 to 35 with Graves' hyperthyroidism. The chain carries TRBV29-1 and TRBJ1-5; D not resolved. Here the CDR3 DNA reads TGCCGCGTTGACAAGCGGGCTGTGGGGAGCCATCAGCCCCAGCATTTT. Translating gives CRVDKRAVGSHQPQHF.